One sample yielded the 5 T cell receptor beta chains listed below, sequenced in a study of Ad26.COV2.S vaccination and SARS-CoV-2 variants. The assay was immunoSEQ multiplex PCR, and TCRdb's table has in-frame clones only and misses some. The profile shows 300,000 to 500,000 clones, less than 90% of them singletons. Treatment given: roughly 19 received Ad26.COV2.S at low or high dose, single or two shots; about 5 received placebo; per-sample allocation not given. All samples were drawn on day 63, counting from the first vaccine or placebo injection. The sequencing used peripheral blood, collected in a trial of Ad26.COV2.S vaccine versus placebo. These receptor sequences come from a person between 18 and 65 years old who received the Ad26.COV2.S COVID-19 vaccine or a placebo.

This sequence joins TRBV6-5 and TRBJ1-2; D call uncertain. CDR1 and CDR2 (germline): MNHEY, SVGAGI. This CDR3 has 16 residues. V was shortened by 0 bases and J by 4 bases, with 15 bases between the two germline ends. For the CDR3, the DNA is TGTGCCAGCAGTTACTCGATAGGCAGACCGGGCTATGGCTACACCTTC. Its translation: CASSYSIGRPGYGYTF.

The chain recombines TRBV15 with TRBJ1-6, with D hard to call. There are 12 residues in the CDR3. V was pared by 8 bases and J by 7 bases, with 9 bases between. The germline V gene encodes CDR1 LNHNV and CDR2 YYDKDF (reference sequence). CDR3 sequence (DNA): TGTGCCACCCGCGGGGAAAATTCACCCCTCCACTTT. This translates into CATRGENSPLHF.

The genes are TRBV7-9 and TRBJ1-1; unclear D gene. The CDR3 loop spans 17 amino acids. With 2 bases removed from V and 4 bases from J, the gap between germline ends came to 20 bases. Germline V gene lookup returns CDR1 SEHNR and CDR2 FQNEAQ (reference sequence). The CDR3 loop reads CASSLTLRLKSATEAFF. For the CDR3, the DNA is TGTGCCAGCAGCTTAACCTTGCGTTTAAAATCGGCCACTGAAGCTTTCTTT.

The V call is TRBV11-2, the J call TRBJ1-2; 8 bases are shared with TRBD1. The V gene's germline CDR1 is SGHAT and CDR2 FQNNGV. CDR3 length: 15 residues. The junction had 9 bases not matched to a gene; V was cut back by 5 bases and J by 4 bases. The chain's CDR3 is CASSKTGGKSYGYTF. The CDR3 region has the DNA TGTGCCAGCAGCAAAACAGGGGGGAAGAGCTATGGCTACACCTTC.

The V gene is TRBV18, the J gene TRBJ1-5; a weak D match, TRBD1 (5 bases). The V end lost 4 bases, the J end lost 1 base, and 8 bases lay between the germline ends. Germline V lookup: CDR1 KGHSH, CDR2 LQKENI. This CDR3 has 14 amino acids. This CDR3 is CASSLTESNQPQHF. The CDR3 coding sequence is TGTGCCAGCTCACTGACAGAAAGCAATCAGCCCCAGCATTTT.